This TCR beta chain originates from a study of cytomegalovirus exposure and HLA in healthy donors. Remarks on this clone: Its antigen is not known.

Study-wide points: The listing of 150 to 200 TCR beta chains classed them as cytomegalovirus-associated.

Assay: immunoSEQ multiplex PCR; the TCRdb copy retains only in-frame clones and omits some. Among around 50,000 clones listed, nearly 95% were seen once. In germline, CDR1 is SGHRS, CDR2 YFSETQ. Germline trimming cut 1 base from V and 0 bases from J; bases unmatched to any gene: 12. The CDR3 is 18 residues long. The genes are TRBV5-1 and TRBJ2-7, with 8 bases matching TRBD2. The sequencing sample was made of PBMCs. The receptor was isolated from a woman aged 18-29 years in good health and CMV-seropositive. The CDR3 bases are TGCGCCAGCAGCTTGAGACCCCTAGCGGGCCCTTTCTCCTACGAGCAGTACTTC. Protein product: CASSLRPLAGPFSYEQYF.